This TCR beta chain was obtained from a study of T cells in localized non-small cell lung cancer. General study findings and limits: Highest T cell clonality was seen in uninvolved adjacent lung, surpassing that measured in tumor. In adjacent lung appeared a median around 59 of the top 100 tumor clones.

The CDR3 contains 12 residues. Trimming took off 7 bases at V and 5 bases at J, with 11 bases between the two ends. Germline V CDR1 and CDR2: MNHNS, SASEGT. This clone appeared a single time. The antigen is unknown. Sequenced by immunoSEQ multiplex PCR; TCRdb stores in-frame clones only, minus some. Altogether about 21,000 clones are present, 88% being singletons, with the ten largest covering roughly 30%. This chain links TRBV6-1 with TRBJ2-5; D is unclear. The receptor was isolated from a male donor older than 55 with stage II lung adenocarcinoma. The specimen comprised peripheral blood mononuclear cells, sampled before any cancer treatment. The CDR3 region has the DNA TGTGCCAGCAAGGGCCCATTGGAGACCCAGTACTTC. This codes for CASKGPLETQYF.